This TCR beta chain stems from a study of T cell changes during pregnancy in multiple sclerosis. Measured with immunoSEQ multiplex PCR; TCRdb has only the in-frame clones, and not every one. The table records 85,000 to 130,000 clones, less than 95% of them present only once. The CDR3 spans 16 residues. Losses at the gene ends were 3 bases for V and 4 bases for J; bases not matched to a gene: 5. CDR1 is SEHNR, CDR2 FQNEAQ, per germline (reference sequence). The sequence was obtained from a female donor with multiple sclerosis, enrolled in a pregnancy study. The material was peripheral blood, obtained after pregnancy. This chain connects TRBV7-9 to TRBJ2-6; 8 bases fit TRBD1. DNA for the CDR3: TGTGCCAGCAGCTTCTCAGGGGGCGCCGGGGCCAACGTCCTGACTTTC. Its translation: CASSFSGGAGANVLTF.